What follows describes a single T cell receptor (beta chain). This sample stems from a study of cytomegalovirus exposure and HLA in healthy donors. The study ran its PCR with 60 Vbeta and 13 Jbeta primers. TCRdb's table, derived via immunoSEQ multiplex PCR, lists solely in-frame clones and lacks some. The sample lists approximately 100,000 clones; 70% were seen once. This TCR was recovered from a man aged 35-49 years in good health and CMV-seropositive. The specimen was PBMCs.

DNA for the CDR3: TGCGCCAGCAGCCAAGAGGCAAGTCCCGAGCAGTACTTC. Protein product: CASSQEASPEQYF. J is TRBJ2-7 and V is TRBV4-1; D is uncertain. The CDR3 spans 13 residues. V dropped 0 bases and J dropped 6 bases, with 9 bases sitting between them. Germline lookup yields CDR1 MGHRA and CDR2 YSYEKL.